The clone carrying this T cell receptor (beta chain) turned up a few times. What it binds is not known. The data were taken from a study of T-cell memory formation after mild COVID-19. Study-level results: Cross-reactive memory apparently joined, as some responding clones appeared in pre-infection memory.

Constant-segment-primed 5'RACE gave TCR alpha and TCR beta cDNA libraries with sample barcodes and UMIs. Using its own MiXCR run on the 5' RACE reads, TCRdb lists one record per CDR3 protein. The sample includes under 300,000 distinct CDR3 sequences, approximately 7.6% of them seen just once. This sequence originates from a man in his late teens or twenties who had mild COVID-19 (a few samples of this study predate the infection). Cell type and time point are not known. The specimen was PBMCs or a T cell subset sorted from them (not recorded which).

The CDR3 DNA reads TGTGCCAGTAGTATCCGGGACGGCACAGATACGCAGTATTTT. This gives the protein CASSIRDGTDTQYF. J is TRBJ2-3 and V is TRBV19; D possibly matches TRBD1 or TRBD2 (5 bases each). Germline CDR1 is LNHDA and CDR2 is SQIVND (reference sequence). The CDR3 has 14 amino acids. V was trimmed by 3 bases and J by 1 base, leaving 8 bases between them.